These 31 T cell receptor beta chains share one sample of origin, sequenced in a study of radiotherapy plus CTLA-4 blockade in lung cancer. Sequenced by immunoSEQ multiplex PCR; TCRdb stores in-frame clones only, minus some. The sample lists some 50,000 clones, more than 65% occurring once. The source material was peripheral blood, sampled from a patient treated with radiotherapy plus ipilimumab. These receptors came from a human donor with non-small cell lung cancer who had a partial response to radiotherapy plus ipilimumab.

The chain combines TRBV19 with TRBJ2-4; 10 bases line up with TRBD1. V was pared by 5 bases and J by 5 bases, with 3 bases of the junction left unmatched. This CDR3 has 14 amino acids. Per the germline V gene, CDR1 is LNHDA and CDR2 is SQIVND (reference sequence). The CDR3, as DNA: TGTGCCAGTAGTTATGGACAGGGGGAAAACATTCAGTACTTC. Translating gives CASSYGQGENIQYF.

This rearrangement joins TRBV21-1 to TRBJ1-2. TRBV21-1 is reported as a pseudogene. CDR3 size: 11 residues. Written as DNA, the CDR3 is TGTGCCAGCAGCAAAGTTGCGGTGGTCGCCTTC. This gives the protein CASSKVAVVAF.

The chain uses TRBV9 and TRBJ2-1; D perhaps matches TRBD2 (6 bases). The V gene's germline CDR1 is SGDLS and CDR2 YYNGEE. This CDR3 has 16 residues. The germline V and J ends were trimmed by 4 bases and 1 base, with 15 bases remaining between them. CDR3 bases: TGTGCCAGCAGCCCACCCGGGGGTACTTCCTACAATGAGCAGTTCTTC. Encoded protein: CASSPPGGTSYNEQFF.

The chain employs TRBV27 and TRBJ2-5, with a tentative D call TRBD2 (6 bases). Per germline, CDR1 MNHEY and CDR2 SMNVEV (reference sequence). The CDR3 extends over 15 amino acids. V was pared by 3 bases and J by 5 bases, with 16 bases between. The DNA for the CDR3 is TGTGCCAGCAGTTTGGGGGGACCCGGAGGGGAGACCCAGTACTTC. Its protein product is CASSLGGPGGETQYF.

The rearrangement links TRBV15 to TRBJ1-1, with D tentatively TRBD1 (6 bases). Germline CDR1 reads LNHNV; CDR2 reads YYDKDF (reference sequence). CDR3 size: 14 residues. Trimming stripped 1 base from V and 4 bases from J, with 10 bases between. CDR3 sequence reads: CATSRALDSTEAFF. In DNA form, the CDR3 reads TGTGCCACCAGCAGAGCTCTGGACAGCACTGAAGCTTTCTTT.

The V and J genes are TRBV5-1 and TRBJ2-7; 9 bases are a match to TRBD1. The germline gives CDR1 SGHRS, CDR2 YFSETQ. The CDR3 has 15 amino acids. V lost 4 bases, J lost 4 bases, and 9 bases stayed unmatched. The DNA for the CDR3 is TGCGCCAGCAGCCGAGACACAGGGGGCGCGTACGAGCAGTACTTC. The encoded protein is CASSRDTGGAYEQYF.

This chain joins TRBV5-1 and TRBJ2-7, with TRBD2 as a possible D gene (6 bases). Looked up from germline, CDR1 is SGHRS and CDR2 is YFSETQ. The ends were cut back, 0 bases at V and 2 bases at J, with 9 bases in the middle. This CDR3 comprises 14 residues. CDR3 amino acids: CASSLAGGAYEQYF. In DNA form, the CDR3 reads TGCGCCAGCAGCTTGGCCGGCGGGGCCTACGAGCAGTACTTC.

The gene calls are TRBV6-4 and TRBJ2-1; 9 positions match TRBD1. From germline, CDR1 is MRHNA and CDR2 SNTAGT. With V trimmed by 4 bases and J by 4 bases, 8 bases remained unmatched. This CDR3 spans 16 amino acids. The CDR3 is CASSVIPGQGYNEQFF. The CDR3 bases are TGTGCCAGCAGTGTCATCCCGGGACAGGGTTACAATGAGCAGTTCTTC.

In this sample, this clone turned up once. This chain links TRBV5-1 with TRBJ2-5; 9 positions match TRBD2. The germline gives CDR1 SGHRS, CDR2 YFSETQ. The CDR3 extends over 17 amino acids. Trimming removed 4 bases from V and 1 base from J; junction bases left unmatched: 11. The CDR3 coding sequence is TGCGCCAGCAGCGTAAGCAACGGCGGGGGGGCCCAAGAGACCCAGTACTTC. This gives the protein CASSVSNGGGAQETQYF. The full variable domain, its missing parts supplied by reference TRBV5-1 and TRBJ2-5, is KAGVTQTPRYLIKTRGQQVTLSCSPISGHRSVSWYQQTPGQGLQFLFEYFSETQRNKGNFPGRFSGRQFSNSRSEMNVSTLELGDSALYLCASSVSNGGGAQETQYFGPGTRLLVL.

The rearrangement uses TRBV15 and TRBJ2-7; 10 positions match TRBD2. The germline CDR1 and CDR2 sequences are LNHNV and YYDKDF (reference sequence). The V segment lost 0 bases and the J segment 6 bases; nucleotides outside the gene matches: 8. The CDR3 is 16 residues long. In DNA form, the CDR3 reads TGTGCCACCAGCAGAGATCTCGGGACTAGCGACGGCGAGCAGTACTTC. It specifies CATSRDLGTSDGEQYF.

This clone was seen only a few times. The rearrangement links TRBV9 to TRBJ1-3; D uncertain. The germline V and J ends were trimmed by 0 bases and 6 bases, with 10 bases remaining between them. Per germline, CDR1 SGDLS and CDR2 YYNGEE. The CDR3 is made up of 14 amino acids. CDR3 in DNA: TGTGCCAGCAGCGTAGATCCAGACTTAAACACCATATATTTT. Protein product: CASSVDPDLNTIYF. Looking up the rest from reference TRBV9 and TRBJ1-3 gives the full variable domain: DSGVTQTPKHLITATGQRVTLRCSPRSGDLSVYWYQQSLDQGLQFLIQYYNGEERAKGNILERFSAQQFPDLHSELNLSSLELGDSALYFCASSVDPDLNTIYFGEGSWLTVV.

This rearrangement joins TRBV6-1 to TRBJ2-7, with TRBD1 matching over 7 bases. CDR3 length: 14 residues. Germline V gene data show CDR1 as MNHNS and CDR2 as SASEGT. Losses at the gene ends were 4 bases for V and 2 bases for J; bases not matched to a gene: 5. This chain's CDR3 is CASSVETGPYEQYF. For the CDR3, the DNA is TGTGCCAGCAGTGTGGAGACAGGGCCCTACGAGCAGTACTTC.

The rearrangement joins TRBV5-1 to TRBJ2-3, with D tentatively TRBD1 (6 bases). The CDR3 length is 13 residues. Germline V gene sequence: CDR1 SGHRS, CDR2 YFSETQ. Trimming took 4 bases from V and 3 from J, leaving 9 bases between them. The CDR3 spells CASSRQATDTQYF. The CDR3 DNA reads TGCGCCAGCAGCCGACAGGCGACAGATACGCAGTATTTT.

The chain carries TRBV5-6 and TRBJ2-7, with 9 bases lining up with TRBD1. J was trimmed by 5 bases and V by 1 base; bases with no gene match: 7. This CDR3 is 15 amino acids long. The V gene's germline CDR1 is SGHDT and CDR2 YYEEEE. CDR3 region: CASSLLDRDRDEQYF. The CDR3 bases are TGTGCCAGCAGCTTGCTGGACCGGGACAGGGACGAGCAGTACTTC.

CDR3 region: CSVEIQGRRSQETQYF. The CDR3 DNA reads TGCAGCGTTGAAATACAGGGAAGGCGGTCCCAAGAGACCCAGTACTTC. The genes are TRBV29-1 and TRBJ2-5, with a weak D call TRBD1 (6 bases). Germline V gene data show CDR1 as SQVTM and CDR2 as ANQGSEA. V lost 2 bases, J lost 1 base, and 17 bases lay in between. The CDR3 sequence is 16 residues long.

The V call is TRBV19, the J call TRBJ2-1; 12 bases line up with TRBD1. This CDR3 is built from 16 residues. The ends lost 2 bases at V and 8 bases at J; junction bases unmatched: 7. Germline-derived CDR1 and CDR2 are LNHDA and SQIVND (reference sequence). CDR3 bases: TGTGCCAGTAGTATAAACCGGGACAGGGGGCAGGATGAGCAGTTCTTC. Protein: CASSINRDRGQDEQFF.

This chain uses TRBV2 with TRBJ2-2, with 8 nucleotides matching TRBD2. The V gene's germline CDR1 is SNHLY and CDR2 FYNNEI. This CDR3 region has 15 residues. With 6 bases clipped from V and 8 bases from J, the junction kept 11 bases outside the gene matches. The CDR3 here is CASSGGTRGGGELFF. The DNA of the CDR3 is TGTGCCAGCAGCGGGGGGACTAGGGGAGGAGGGGAGCTGTTTTTT.

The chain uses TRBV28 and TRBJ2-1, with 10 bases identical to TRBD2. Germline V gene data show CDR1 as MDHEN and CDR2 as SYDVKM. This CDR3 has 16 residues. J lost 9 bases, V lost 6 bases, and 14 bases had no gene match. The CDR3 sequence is CASRGNSRTSGGEQFF. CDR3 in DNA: TGTGCCAGCAGGGGTAATTCTAGGACTAGCGGAGGTGAGCAGTTCTTC.

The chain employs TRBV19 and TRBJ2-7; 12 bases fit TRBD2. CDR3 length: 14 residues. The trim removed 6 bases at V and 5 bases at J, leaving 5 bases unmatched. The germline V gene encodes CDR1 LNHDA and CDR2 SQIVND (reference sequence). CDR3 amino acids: CASSMGLAGDEQYF. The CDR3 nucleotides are TGTGCCAGTAGCATGGGACTAGCGGGTGACGAGCAGTACTTC. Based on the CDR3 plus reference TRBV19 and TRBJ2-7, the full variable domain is DGGITQSPKYLFRKEGQNVTLSCEQNLNHDAMYWYRQDPGQGLRLIYYSQIVNDFQKGDIAEGYSVSREKKESFPLTVTSAQKNPTAFYLCASSMGLAGDEQYFGPGTRLTVT.

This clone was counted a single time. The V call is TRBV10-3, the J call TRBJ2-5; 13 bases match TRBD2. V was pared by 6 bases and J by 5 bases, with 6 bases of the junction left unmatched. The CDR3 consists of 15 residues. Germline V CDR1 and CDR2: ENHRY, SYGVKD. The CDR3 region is CAIRETSGGTETQYF. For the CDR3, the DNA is TGTGCCATCAGGGAGACTAGCGGGGGGACGGAGACCCAGTACTTC.

The CDR3 nucleotides are TGCGCCAGCAACCGGTTAGAGACAGGGGTTACTGAAGCTTTCTTT. Its translation is CASNRLETGVTEAFF. The rearrangement links TRBV5-1 to TRBJ1-1; TRBD1 matches 8 bases. Trimming at V came to 6 bases and at J to 5 bases, leaving 12 bases not matched to a gene. The CDR3 has 15 amino acids. CDR1 SGHRS and CDR2 YFSETQ come from the germline V gene.

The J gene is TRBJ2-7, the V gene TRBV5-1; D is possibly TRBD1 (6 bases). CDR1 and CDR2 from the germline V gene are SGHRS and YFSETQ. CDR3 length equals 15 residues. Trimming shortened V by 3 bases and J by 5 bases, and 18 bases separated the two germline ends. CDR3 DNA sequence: TGCGCCAGCAGCTCTGTCGGGGACAAAGGTCACGAGCAGTACTTC. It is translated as CASSSVGDKGHEQYF.

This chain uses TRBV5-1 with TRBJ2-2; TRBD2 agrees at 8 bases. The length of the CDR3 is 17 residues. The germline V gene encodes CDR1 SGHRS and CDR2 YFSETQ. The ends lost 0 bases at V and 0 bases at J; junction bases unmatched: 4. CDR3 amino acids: CASSLVLRGANTGELFF. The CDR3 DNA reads TGCGCCAGCAGCTTGGTTTTGCGGGGGGCGAACACCGGGGAGCTGTTTTTT.

The CDR3 is CASRPRLGYNSPLHF. In DNA form, the CDR3 reads TGTGCCAGCAGACCTCGACTTGGGTATAATTCACCCCTCCACTTT. The V gene is TRBV6-5, the J gene TRBJ1-6; no firm D call. CDR1 and CDR2 (germline): MNHEY, SVGAGI. This CDR3 region has 15 residues. V dropped 6 bases and J dropped 4 bases, with 13 bases sitting between them.

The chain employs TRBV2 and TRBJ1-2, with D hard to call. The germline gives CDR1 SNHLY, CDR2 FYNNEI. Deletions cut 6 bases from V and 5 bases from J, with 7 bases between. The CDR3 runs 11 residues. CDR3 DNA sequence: TGTGCCAGCAGGGCCGATTATGGCTACACCTTC. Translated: CASRADYGYTF.

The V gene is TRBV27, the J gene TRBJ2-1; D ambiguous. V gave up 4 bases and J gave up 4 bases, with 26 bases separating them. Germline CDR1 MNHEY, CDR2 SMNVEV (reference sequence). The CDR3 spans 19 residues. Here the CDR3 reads CASSSSKKKQSHLYNEQFF. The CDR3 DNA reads TGTGCCAGCAGTTCCTCGAAAAAAAAACAGAGCCACTTATACAATGAGCAGTTCTTC.

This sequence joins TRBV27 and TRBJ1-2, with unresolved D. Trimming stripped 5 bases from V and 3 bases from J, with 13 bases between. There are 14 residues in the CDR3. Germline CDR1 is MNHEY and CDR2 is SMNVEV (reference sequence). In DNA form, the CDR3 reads TGTGCCAGCAGTCCTCTGGGTGCGGACTATGGCTACACCTTC. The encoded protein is CASSPLGADYGYTF.

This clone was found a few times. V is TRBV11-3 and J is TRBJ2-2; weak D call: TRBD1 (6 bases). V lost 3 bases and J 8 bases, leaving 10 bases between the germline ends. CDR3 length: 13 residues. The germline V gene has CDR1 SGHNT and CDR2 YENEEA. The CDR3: CASSFPGVGELFF. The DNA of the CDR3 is TGTGCCAGCAGCTTCCCAGGGGTTGGGGAGCTGTTTTTT.

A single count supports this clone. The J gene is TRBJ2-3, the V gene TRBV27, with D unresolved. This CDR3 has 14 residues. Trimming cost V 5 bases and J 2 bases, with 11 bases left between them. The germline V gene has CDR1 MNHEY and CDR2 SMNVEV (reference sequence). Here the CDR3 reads CASSRFSLTDTQYF. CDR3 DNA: TGTGCCAGCAGTCGTTTTTCACTCACAGATACGCAGTATTTT.

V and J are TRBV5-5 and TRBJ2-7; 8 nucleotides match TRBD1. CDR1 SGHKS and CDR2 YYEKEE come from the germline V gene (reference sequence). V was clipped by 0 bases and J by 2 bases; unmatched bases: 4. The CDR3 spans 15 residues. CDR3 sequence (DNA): TGTGCCAGCAGCTTGGTCTCGGACAGGGCCTACGAGCAGTACTTC. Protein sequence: CASSLVSDRAYEQYF. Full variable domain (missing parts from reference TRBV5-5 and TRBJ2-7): DAGVTQSPTHLIKTRGQQVTLRCSPISGHKSVSWYQQVLGQGPQFIFQYYEKEERGRGNFPDRFSARQFPNYSSELNVNALLLGDSALYLCASSLVSDRAYEQYFGPGTRLTVT.

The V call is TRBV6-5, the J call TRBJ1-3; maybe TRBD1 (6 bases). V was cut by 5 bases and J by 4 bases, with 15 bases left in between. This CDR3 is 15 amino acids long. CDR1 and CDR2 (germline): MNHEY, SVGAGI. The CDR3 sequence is CASSLGGATGNTIYF. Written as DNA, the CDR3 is TGTGCCAGCAGTCTGGGGGGGGCAACGGGAAACACCATATATTTT.